Presented here are 26 T cell receptor beta chains from one specimen sequenced in a study of T cell repertoires in ileal Crohn's disease. Sequencing used immunoSEQ multiplex PCR; TCRdb keeps in-frame clones, though not all of them. The table includes around 14,000 clones, roughly 78% detected once. Sequencing was carried out using ileal tissue. Every receptor here comes from an adult with Crohn's disease.

The gene calls are TRBV5-1 and TRBJ2-5; 9 nucleotides agree with TRBD1. After removal of 4 bases from V and 4 bases from J, the junction contained 11 bases not matched to a gene. The CDR3 consists of 16 residues. Germline V gene data show CDR1 as SGHRS and CDR2 as YFSETQ. CDR3 coding DNA: TGCGCCAGCAGCCGAGGAGGGAACAGGGGGCCAGAGACCCAGTACTTC. Translation: CASSRGGNRGPETQYF.

This sequence joins TRBV18 and TRBJ2-5; D may be TRBD2 (6 bases). The CDR3 is 13 residues long. The V gene lost 3 bases and the J gene lost 5 bases, with 10 bases spanning the gap. CDR1 KGHSH and CDR2 LQKENI come from the germline V gene. The CDR3 sequence: CASSPSGLETQYF. The DNA of the CDR3 is TGTGCCAGCTCACCTAGCGGCCTTGAGACCCAGTACTTC.

V and J are TRBV4-3 and TRBJ1-5, with unresolved D. This CDR3 comprises 16 residues. Trimming cost V 0 bases and J 2 bases, with 11 bases left between them. Germline CDR1 LGHNA, CDR2 YSLEER. CDR3 region: CASSQDWEAGNQPQHF. The CDR3 DNA reads as TGCGCCAGCAGCCAAGATTGGGAGGCTGGCAATCAGCCCCAGCATTTT.

The V call is TRBV5-1, the J call TRBJ1-2, with D maybe TRBD1 (5 bases). Trimming took off 4 bases at V and 4 bases at J, with 23 bases between the two ends. The CDR3 contains 17 residues. Looked up from germline, CDR1 is SGHRS and CDR2 is YFSETQ. CDR3 sequence reads: CASSPQGISLGIYGYTF. The CDR3 DNA reads as TGCGCCAGCAGCCCTCAGGGTATATCGCTTGGAATCTATGGCTACACCTTC.

The V gene is TRBV2, the J gene TRBJ2-7; D is unresolved. This CDR3 is 16 amino acids long. Germline V CDR1 and CDR2: SNHLY, FYNNEI. Trimming removed 2 bases at V and 3 bases at J, with 17 bases between. The CDR3 DNA sequence: TGTGCCAGCAGTGAACCCCTCGGCGGAGAGAACTACGAGCAGTACGTC. Translated: CASSEPLGGENYEQYV.

This chain joins TRBV27 and TRBJ2-1; the match to TRBD1 covers 8 bases. Trimming cost V 2 bases and J 7 bases; bases outside gene matches: 1. The CDR3 loop spans 13 amino acids. The germline V gene encodes CDR1 MNHEY and CDR2 SMNVEV (reference sequence). The CDR3 nucleotides are TGTGCCAGCAGTTTACACAGGGGGAATGAGCAGTTCTTC. This encodes CASSLHRGNEQFF.

V gene TRBV15 combines with J gene TRBJ2-5; TRBD1 might be the D (5 bases). Germline V gives CDR1 LNHNV, CDR2 YYDKDF (reference sequence). The CDR3 is made up of 17 amino acids. Trimming left V 1 base short and J 1 base short, with 16 bases between. The CDR3 is CATSRGSSQAFQETQYF. CDR3 DNA: TGTGCCACCAGCAGAGGATCCTCACAGGCCTTCCAAGAGACCCAGTACTTC.

The chain combines TRBV6-5 with TRBJ1-5; no clear D gene. The V gene lost 4 bases and the J gene lost 3 bases, with 7 bases spanning the gap. Germline V gene sequence: CDR1 MNHEY, CDR2 SVGAGI. The CDR3 is made up of 13 amino acids. CDR3 DNA: TGTGCCAGCAGTTTGGAGTACAATCAGCCCCAGCATTTT. It specifies CASSLEYNQPQHF.

The count of this clone is one. The V gene is TRBV6-1, the J gene TRBJ2-1; TRBD2 matches 10 bases. Looked up from germline, CDR1 is MNHNS and CDR2 is SASEGT. The V and J ends lost 2 bases and 3 bases, in that order; junction bases with no gene match: 4. This CDR3 contains 16 residues. DNA of the CDR3: TGTGCCAGCAGTGAACCAGGACTAGCGGTCTACAATGAGCAGTTCTTC. This codes for CASSEPGLAVYNEQFF.

This clone is labeled medium-sized (0.01 to 0.1%). This chain joins TRBV11-3 and TRBJ2-2; TRBD1 matches 9 bases. The germline V gene encodes CDR1 SGHNT and CDR2 YENEEA. The ends lost 5 bases at V and 1 base at J; junction bases unmatched: 8. The length of the CDR3 is 17 residues. Here the CDR3 reads CASSPTGTGWNTGELFF. The CDR3 coding sequence is TGTGCCAGCAGCCCTACTGGGACAGGGTGGAACACCGGGGAGCTGTTTTTT.

This rearrangement joins TRBV4-1 to TRBJ2-5, with D unresolved. Germline values: CDR1 MGHRA, CDR2 YSYEKL. V lost 4 bases to trimming and J lost 5 bases, with 17 bases between them. The CDR3 is 15 amino acids. CDR3 nucleotides: TGCGCCAGCAGCCTAATTGGAGTTGCGAAGGAGACCCAGTACTTC. Translation gives CASSLIGVAKETQYF.

This sequence joins TRBV5-6 and TRBJ1-2; D is unclear. CDR1 is SGHDT and CDR2 is YYEEEE in the germline V gene. V dropped 2 bases and J dropped 4 bases, with 9 bases sitting between them. There are 13 residues in the CDR3. The CDR3 DNA follows: TGTGCCAGCAGCTTAGGCACAGCCTATGGCTACACCTTC. Translation gives CASSLGTAYGYTF.

Here the CDR3 reads CASSANGGQTYEQYF. The CDR3 DNA is TGTGCCAGCAGCGCAAACGGGGGACAGACCTACGAGCAGTACTTC. The J gene is TRBJ2-7, the V gene TRBV9, with D tentatively TRBD1 (7 bases). The germline CDR1 and CDR2 sequences are SGDLS and YYNGEE. This CDR3 spans 15 amino acids. V was cut by 3 bases and J by 2 bases, with 15 bases left in between.

The CDR3 sequence: CASSYSQGPGGNTIYF. CDR3 DNA: TGTGCCAGCAGTTACTCCCAGGGGCCCGGGGGAAACACCATATATTTT. V gene TRBV6-6 combines with J gene TRBJ1-3; a weak D match, TRBD1 (6 bases). Trimming shortened V by 0 bases and J by 4 bases, and 13 bases separated the two germline ends. Germline CDR1 is MNHNY and CDR2 is SVGAGI (reference sequence). The CDR3 runs to 16 residues.

This chain's CDR3 is CASSPLQVNTEAFF. CDR3 bases: TGCGCCAGCAGCCCCCTCCAGGTGAACACTGAAGCTTTCTTT. The chain has TRBV10-2 and TRBJ1-1; D unresolved. The V gene's germline CDR1 is WSHSY and CDR2 SAAADI. V was pared by 6 bases and J by 0 bases, with 11 bases between. The CDR3 extends over 14 amino acids.

The V call is TRBV10-3, the J call TRBJ2-7; TRBD2 agrees at 15 bases. Germline CDR1 and CDR2: ENHRY and SYGVKD. V lost 10 bases, J lost 5 bases, and 3 bases stayed unmatched. This CDR3 is built from 13 residues. The CDR3 reads CASRTSGRDEQYV. In nucleotides, the CDR3 is TGTGCCAGCCGGACTAGCGGGAGGGACGAGCAGTACGTC.

This chain connects TRBV2 to TRBJ1-2; D not resolved. V was cut by 1 base and J by 8 bases, with 14 bases left in between. Germline V gives CDR1 SNHLY, CDR2 FYNNEI. This CDR3 has 14 amino acids. The CDR3 nucleotides read TGTGCCAGCAGTGAAGGGTCGGGGTGGCCCGGCTACACCTTC. Translation gives CASSEGSGWPGYTF.

The chain has TRBV30 and TRBJ1-5, with 8 positions matching TRBD1. V gave up 6 bases and J gave up 2 bases; unmatched junction bases: 6. Germline V gene lookup returns CDR1 GTSNPN and CDR2 SVGIG (reference sequence). CDR3 size: 14 residues. CDR3 region: CACTTGDGNQPQHF. The CDR3 coding sequence is TGTGCCTGTACGACAGGGGACGGCAATCAGCCCCAGCATTTT. Full variable domain (outside the CDR3, taken from reference TRBV30 and TRBJ1-5): SQTIHQWPATLVQPVGSPLSLECTVEGTSNPNLYWYRQAAGRGLQLLFYSVGIGQISSEVPQNLSASRPQDRQFILSSKKLLLSDSGFYLCACTTGDGNQPQHFGDGTRLSIL.

V is TRBV14 and J is TRBJ1-1; the D is unclear. This CDR3 is 15 amino acids long. V shed 1 base and J shed 0 bases, with 9 bases lying between them. The germline V gene has CDR1 SGHDN and CDR2 FVKESK. CDR3 in DNA: TGTGCCAGCAGCCAAGGCGGAGCATTGAACACTGAAGCTTTCTTT. It is translated as CASSQGGALNTEAFF.

The table lists this clone with a count of one. The J gene is TRBJ2-3, the V gene TRBV13; TRBD1 matches 10 bases. The CDR3 has 15 amino acids. Germline V gives CDR1 PRHDT, CDR2 FYEKMQ (reference sequence). V lost 5 bases and J lost 7; bases outside the gene matches: 9. CDR3 loop: CASSPRDRGKNTQYF. CDR3 bases: TGTGCCAGCAGCCCCCGGGACAGGGGTAAAAATACGCAGTATTTT.

This chain connects TRBV9 to TRBJ2-3, with D perhaps matching TRBD2 (5 bases). The CDR3 runs to 16 residues. Trimming cost V 2 bases and J 0 bases, with 13 bases left between them. Germline V CDR1 and CDR2: SGDLS, YYNGEE. The chain's CDR3 is CASSVRSASSTDTQYF. The CDR3, as DNA: TGTGCCAGCAGCGTTCGTAGCGCTTCTAGCACAGATACGCAGTATTTT. The full variable domain, with the rest looked up from reference TRBV9 and TRBJ2-3, is DSGVTQTPKHLITATGQRVTLRCSPRSGDLSVYWYQQSLDQGLQFLIQYYNGEERAKGNILERFSAQQFPDLHSELNLSSLELGDSALYFCASSVRSASSTDTQYFGPGTRLTVL.

This rearrangement joins TRBV5-1 to TRBJ2-1; D might be TRBD1 (5 bases). Trimming cost V 5 bases and J 3 bases, with 18 bases left between them. Germline V gene data show CDR1 as SGHRS and CDR2 as YFSETQ. The CDR3 has 16 amino acids. The CDR3 reads CASSPWGASDYNEQFF. For the CDR3, the DNA is TGCGCCAGCAGTCCCTGGGGCGCTTCAGACTACAATGAGCAGTTCTTC.

The chain joins TRBV6-1 to TRBJ2-2; 7 positions agree with TRBD2. Per the germline V gene, CDR1 is MNHNS and CDR2 is SASEGT. The CDR3 runs to 14 residues. V lost 11 bases to trimming and J lost 4 bases; unmatched junction nucleotides: 10. Here the CDR3 reads CAPRGWVGTGELFF. CDR3 DNA: TGTGCCCCGCGGGGGTGGGTGGGCACCGGGGAGCTGTTTTTT.

V gene TRBV5-4 combines with J gene TRBJ2-1; D is possibly TRBD2 (5 bases). V lost 1 base and J lost 0, with 11 bases in between. CDR1 and CDR2 (germline): SGHNT, YYREEE (reference sequence). The CDR3 consists of 16 residues. CDR3 sequence (DNA): TGTGCCAGCAGCTTGTCCGGGGTGGGCTCCTACAATGAGCAGTTCTTC. Translated: CASSLSGVGSYNEQFF.

The chain is built from TRBV4-1 and TRBJ1-1; 7 nucleotides match TRBD1. CDR1 and CDR2 from the germline V gene are MGHRA and YSYEKL. CDR3 size: 17 residues. Unmatched junction bases numbered 8, after V lost 0 bases and J lost 1 base. CDR3 in DNA: TGCGCCAGCAGCCAAGAGAGGGGGCGCGGTACGAACACTGAAGCTTTCTTT. Protein sequence: CASSQERGRGTNTEAFF.

The chain combines TRBV25-1 with TRBJ1-1, with D possibly matching TRBD1 (5 bases). The V end lost 11 bases, the J end lost 5 bases, and 18 bases lay between the germline ends. The germline V gene has CDR1 MGHDK and CDR2 SYGVNS. The CDR3 runs to 13 residues. The CDR3 DNA reads as TGTGCCTCCAGTGAATGGGGCACAACTGAAGCTTTCTTT. Protein product: CASSEWGTTEAFF.